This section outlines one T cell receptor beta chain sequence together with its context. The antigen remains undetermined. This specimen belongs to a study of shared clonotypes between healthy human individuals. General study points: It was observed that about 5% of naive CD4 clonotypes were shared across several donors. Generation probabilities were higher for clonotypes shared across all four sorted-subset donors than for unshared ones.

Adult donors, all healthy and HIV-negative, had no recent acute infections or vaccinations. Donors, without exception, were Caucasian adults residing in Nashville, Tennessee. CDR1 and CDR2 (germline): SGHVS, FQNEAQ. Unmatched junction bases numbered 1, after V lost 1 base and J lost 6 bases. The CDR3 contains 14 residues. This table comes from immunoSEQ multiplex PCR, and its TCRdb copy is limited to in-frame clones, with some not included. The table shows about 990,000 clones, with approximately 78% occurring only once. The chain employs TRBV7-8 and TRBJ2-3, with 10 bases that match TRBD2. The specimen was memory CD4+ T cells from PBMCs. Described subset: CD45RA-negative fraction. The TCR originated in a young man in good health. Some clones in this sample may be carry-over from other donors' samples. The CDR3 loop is CASSLVLAGDTQYF. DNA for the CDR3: TGTGCCAGCAGCTTAGTACTAGCGGGGGATACGCAGTATTTT.